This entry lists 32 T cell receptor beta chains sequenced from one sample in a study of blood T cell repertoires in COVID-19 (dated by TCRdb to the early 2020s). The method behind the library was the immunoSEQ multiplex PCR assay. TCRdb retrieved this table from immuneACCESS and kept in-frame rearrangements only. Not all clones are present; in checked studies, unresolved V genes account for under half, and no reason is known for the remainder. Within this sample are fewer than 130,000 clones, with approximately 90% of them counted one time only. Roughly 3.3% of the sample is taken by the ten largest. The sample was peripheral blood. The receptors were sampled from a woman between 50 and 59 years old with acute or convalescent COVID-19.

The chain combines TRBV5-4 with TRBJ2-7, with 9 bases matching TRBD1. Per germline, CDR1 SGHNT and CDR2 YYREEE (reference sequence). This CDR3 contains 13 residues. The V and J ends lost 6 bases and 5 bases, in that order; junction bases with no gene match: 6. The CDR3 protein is CASKGQGLNEQYF. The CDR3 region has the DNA TGTGCCAGCAAGGGACAGGGTCTCAACGAGCAGTACTTC.

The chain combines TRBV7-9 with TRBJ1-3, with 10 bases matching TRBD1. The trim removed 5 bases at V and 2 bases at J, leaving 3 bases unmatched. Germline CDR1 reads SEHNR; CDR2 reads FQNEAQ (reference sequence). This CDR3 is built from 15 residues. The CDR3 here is CASSTGTGAGNTIYF. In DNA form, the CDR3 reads TGTGCCAGCAGCACCGGGACAGGGGCTGGAAACACCATATATTTT.

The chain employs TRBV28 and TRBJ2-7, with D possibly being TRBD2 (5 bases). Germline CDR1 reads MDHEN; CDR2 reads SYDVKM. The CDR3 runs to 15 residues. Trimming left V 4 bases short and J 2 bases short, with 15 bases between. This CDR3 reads CASSSSAAAPYEQYF. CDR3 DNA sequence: TGTGCCAGCAGTTCGTCAGCGGCTGCACCCTACGAGCAGTACTTC. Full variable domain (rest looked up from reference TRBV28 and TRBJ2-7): DVKVTQSSRYLVKRTGEKVFLECVQDMDHENMFWYRQDPGLGLRLIYFSYDVKMKEKGDIPEGYSVSREKKERFSLILESASTNQTSMYLCASSSSAAAPYEQYFGPGTRLTVT.

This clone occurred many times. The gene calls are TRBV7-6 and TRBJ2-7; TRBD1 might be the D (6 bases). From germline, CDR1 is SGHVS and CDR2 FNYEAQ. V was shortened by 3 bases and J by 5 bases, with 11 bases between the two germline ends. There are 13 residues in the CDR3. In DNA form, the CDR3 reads TGTGCCAGCAGCTTTGGACAGACGGACGAGCAGTACTTC. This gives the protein CASSFGQTDEQYF.

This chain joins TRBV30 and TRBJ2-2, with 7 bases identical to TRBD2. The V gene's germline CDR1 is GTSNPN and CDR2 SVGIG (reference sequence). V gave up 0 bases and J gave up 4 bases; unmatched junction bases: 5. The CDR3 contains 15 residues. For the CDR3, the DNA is TGTGCCTGGAGTGTGGTAGCGGGTCTCACCGGGGAGCTGTTTTTT. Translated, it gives CAWSVVAGLTGELFF.

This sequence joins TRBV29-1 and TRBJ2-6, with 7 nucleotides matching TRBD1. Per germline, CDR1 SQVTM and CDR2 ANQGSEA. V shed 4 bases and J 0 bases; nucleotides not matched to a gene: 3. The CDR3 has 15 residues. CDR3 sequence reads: CSVAGGNSGANVLTF. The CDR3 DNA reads TGCAGCGTTGCAGGGGGAAACTCTGGGGCCAACGTCCTGACTTTC.

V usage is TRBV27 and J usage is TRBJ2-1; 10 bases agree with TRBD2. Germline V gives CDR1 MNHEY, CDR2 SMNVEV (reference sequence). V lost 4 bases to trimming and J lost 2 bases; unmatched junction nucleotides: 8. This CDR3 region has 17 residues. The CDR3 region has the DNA TGTGCCAGCAGTTCAAGACTAGCGGGCCGTCCCTACAATGAGCAGTTCTTC. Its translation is CASSSRLAGRPYNEQFF.

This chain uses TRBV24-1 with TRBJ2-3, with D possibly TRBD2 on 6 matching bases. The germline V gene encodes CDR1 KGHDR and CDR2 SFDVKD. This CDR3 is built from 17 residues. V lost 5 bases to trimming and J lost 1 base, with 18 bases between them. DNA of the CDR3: TGTGCCACCAGTGGGGGGGAACTAACGCCTGGCACAGATACGCAGTATTTT. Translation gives CATSGGELTPGTDTQYF.

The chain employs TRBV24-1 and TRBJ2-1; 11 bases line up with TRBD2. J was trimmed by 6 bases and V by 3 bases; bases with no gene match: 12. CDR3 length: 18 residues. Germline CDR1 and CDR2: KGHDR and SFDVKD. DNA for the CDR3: TGTGCCACCAGTGATAGTGCCCCCACTAGCGGGAGAAGCAATGAGCAGTTCTTC. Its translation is CATSDSAPTSGRSNEQFF.

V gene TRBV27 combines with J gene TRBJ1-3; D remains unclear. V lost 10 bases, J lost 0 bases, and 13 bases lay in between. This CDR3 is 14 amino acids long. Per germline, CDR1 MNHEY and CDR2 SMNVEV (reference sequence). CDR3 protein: CATRQRGSGNTIYF. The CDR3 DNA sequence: TGTGCCACCCGCCAGCGGGGCTCTGGAAACACCATATATTTT.

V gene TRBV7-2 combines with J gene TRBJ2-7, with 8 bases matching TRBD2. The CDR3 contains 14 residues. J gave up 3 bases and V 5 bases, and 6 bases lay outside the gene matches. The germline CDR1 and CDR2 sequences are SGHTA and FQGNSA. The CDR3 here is CASSPRTSFYEQYF. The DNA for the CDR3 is TGTGCCAGCAGCCCGCGGACTAGCTTCTACGAGCAGTACTTC. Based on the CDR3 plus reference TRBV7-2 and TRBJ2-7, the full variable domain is GAGVSQSPSNKVTEKGKDVELRCDPISGHTALYWYRQSLGQGLEFLIYFQGNSAPDKSGLPSDRFSAERTGGSVSTLTIQRTQQEDSAVYLCASSPRTSFYEQYFGPGTRLTVT.

CDR3 in amino acids: CTSSQDGTSGRIPYEQYF. In DNA, the CDR3 is TGCACCAGCAGCCAAGACGGGACTAGCGGGAGGATCCCCTACGAGCAGTACTTC. This chain joins TRBV1 and TRBJ2-7; the D call TRBD2 from the table was never checked on the DNA. TRBV1 represents a pseudogene. The CDR3 sequence is 18 residues long.

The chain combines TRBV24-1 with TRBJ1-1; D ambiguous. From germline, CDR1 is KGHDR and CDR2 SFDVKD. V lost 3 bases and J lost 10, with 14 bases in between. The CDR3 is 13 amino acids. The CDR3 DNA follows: TGTGCCACCAGTGATCGGGGTGTGGACGGAGCTTTCTTT. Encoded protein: CATSDRGVDGAFF.

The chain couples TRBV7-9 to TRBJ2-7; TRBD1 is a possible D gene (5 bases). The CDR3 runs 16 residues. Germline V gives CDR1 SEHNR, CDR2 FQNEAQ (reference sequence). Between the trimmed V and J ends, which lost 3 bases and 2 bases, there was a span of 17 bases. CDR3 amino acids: CASSFDSLPGTYEQYF. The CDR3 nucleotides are TGTGCCAGCAGCTTCGACAGCCTCCCTGGTACCTACGAGCAGTACTTC.

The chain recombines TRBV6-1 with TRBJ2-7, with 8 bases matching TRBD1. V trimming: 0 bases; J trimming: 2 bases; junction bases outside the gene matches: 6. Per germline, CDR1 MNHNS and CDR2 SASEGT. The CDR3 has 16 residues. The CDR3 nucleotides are TGTGCCAGCAGTGAAGCGCCCGGGACAGGCCCCTACGAGCAGTACTTC. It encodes CASSEAPGTGPYEQYF.

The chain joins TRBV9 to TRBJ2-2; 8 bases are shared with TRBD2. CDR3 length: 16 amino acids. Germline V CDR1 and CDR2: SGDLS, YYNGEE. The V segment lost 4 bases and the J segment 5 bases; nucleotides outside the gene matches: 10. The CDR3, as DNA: TGTGCCAGCAGCAAATCAAGCGGGAGCGAGACCGGGGAGCTGTTTTTT. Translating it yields CASSKSSGSETGELFF.

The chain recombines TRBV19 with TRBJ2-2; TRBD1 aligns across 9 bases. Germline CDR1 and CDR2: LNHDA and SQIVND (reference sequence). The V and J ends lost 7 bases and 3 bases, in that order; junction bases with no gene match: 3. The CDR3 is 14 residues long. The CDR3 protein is CASTGTGYTGELFF. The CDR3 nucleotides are TGTGCCAGTACCGGGACAGGGTACACCGGGGAGCTGTTTTTT.

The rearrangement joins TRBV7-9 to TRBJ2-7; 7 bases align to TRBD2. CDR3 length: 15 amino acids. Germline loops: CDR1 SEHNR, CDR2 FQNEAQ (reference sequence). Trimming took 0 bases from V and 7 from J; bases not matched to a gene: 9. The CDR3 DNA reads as TGTGCCAGCAGCTTAGCGGGTACCCAAGCGGGGGAGCAGTACTTC. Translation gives CASSLAGTQAGEQYF.

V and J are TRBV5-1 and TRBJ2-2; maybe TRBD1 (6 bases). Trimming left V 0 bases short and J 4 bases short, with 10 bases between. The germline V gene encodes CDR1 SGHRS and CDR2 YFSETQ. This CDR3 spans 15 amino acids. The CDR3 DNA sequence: TGCGCCAGCAGCTTGGTGGGGGCGCGCACCGGGGAGCTGTTTTTT. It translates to CASSLVGARTGELFF.

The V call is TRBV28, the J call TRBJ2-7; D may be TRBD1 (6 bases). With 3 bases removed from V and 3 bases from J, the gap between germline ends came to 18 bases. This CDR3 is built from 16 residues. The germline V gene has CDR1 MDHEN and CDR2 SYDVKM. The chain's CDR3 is CASSFQGQRLNYEQYF. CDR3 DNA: TGTGCCAGCAGTTTTCAAGGACAGAGATTAAACTACGAGCAGTACTTC.

In nucleotides, the CDR3 is TGTGCCAGCAGCCACCCATCCGGCGAGCAGTACTTC. As protein: CASSHPSGEQYF. The chain recombines TRBV3-1 (or the pseudogene TRBV3-2) with TRBJ2-7; no clear D. V lost 3 bases to trimming and J lost 6 bases, with 9 bases between them. CDR3 size: 12 residues. CDR1 is LGHDT, CDR2 YNNKEL, per germline (reference sequence).

The CDR3 spells CASSLRGAEEKLFF. The DNA for the CDR3 is TGTGCCAGCAGCTTGAGGGGCGCGGAAGAAAAACTGTTTTTT. The chain combines TRBV5-8 with TRBJ1-4; D perhaps matches TRBD1 (5 bases). V shed 1 base and J shed 8 bases, with 12 bases lying between them. This CDR3 contains 14 residues. Germline CDR1 is SGHTS and CDR2 is YDEGEE.

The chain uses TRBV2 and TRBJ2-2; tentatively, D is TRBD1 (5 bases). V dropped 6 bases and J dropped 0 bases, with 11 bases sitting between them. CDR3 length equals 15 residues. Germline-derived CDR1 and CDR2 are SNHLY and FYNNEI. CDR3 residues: CASSADSSNTGELFF. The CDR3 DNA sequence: TGTGCCAGCAGCGCCGACAGTTCGAACACCGGGGAGCTGTTTTTT.

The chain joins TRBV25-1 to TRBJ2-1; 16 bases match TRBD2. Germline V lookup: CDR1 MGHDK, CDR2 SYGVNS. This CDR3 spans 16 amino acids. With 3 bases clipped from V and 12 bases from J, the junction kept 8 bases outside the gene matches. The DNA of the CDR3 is TGTGCCAGCAGTGAGGGGGGGACTAGCGGGAGGGCCAGGCAGTTCTTC. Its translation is CASSEGGTSGRARQFF.

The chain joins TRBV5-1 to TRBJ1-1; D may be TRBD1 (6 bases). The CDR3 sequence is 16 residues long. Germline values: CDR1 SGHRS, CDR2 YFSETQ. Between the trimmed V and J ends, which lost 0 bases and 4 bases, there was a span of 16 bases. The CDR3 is CASSLDGRGPTTEAFF. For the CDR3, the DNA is TGCGCCAGCAGCTTGGACGGCAGGGGACCCACCACTGAAGCTTTCTTT.

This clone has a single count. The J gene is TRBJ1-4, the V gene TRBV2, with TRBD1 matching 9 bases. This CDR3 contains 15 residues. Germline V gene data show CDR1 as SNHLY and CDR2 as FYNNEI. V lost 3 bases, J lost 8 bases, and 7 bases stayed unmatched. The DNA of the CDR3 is TGTGCCAGCAGTGATCAGGGGACAGGGAGAGAAAAACTGTTTTTT. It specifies CASSDQGTGREKLFF.

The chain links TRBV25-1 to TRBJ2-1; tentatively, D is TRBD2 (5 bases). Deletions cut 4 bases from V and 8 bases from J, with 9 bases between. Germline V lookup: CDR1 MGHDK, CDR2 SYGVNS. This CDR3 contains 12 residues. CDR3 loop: CASSVALHEQFF. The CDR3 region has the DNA TGTGCCAGCAGTGTAGCGCTACATGAGCAGTTCTTC.

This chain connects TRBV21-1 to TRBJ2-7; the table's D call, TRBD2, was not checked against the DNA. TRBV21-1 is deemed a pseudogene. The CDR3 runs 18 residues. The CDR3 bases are TGTGCCAGCAGCACACCATCCCCGCACGGGACTCCCCTCGGCGAGCAGTACTTC. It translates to CASSTPSPHGTPLGEQYF.

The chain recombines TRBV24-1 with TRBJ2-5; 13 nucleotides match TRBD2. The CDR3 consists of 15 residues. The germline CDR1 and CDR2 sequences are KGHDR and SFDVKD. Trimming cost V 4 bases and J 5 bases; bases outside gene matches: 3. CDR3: CATSEGGLAGETQYF. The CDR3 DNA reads TGTGCCACCAGTGAAGGGGGACTAGCGGGGGAGACCCAGTACTTC.

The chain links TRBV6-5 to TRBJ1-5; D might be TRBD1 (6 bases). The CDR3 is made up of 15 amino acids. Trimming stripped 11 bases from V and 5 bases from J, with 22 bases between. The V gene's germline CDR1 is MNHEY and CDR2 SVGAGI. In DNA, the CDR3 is TGTGCCGGTTCGGGGGGGCAGCCCGGGTATCAGCCCCAGCATTTT. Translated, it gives CAGSGGQPGYQPQHF.

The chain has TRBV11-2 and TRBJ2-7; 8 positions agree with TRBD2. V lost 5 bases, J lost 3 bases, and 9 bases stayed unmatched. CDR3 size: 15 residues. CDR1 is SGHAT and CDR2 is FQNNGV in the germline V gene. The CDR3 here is CASSPSLREVYEQYF. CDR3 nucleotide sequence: TGTGCCAGCAGCCCTAGTCTGCGGGAGGTCTACGAGCAGTACTTC.

The DNA for the CDR3 is TGTGCCAGTGCCCCCGGCCCGGGTGAAAAACTGTTTTTT. As protein: CASAPGPGEKLFF. The V gene is TRBV2, the J gene TRBJ1-4; D is undetermined. The germline V and J ends were trimmed by 9 bases and 7 bases, with 15 bases remaining between them. This CDR3 has 13 amino acids. Germline loops: CDR1 SNHLY, CDR2 FYNNEI.